This passage covers 8 T cell receptor beta chains from one sample sequenced in a study of blood T cell repertoires in COVID-19. The protocol was immunoSEQ multiplex PCR, while the TCRdb copy is restricted to in-frame clones and leaves out a portion. Counted here are about 330,000 clones, 70% to 90% occurring once; the ten biggest clones make up 5.5% to 7%. Specimen: PBMCs or T cells enriched from blood (not recorded which). Source of these receptors: a young woman who had recovered from COVID-19.

This chain connects TRBV30 to TRBJ1-6; 8 bases are a match to TRBD1. CDR1 and CDR2 from the germline V gene are GTSNPN and SVGIG (reference sequence). This CDR3 comprises 13 residues. V gave up 3 bases and J gave up 11 bases; unmatched junction bases: 6. This CDR3 is CAWSGQGRAPLHF. CDR3 sequence (DNA): TGTGCCTGGAGCGGACAGGGCAGAGCACCCCTCCACTTT.

This clone has just one count. V usage is TRBV9 and J usage is TRBJ1-2, with D possibly TRBD1 on 5 matching bases. In germline, CDR1 is SGDLS, CDR2 YYNGEE. This CDR3 is 14 amino acids long. The V gene lost 0 bases and the J gene lost 5 bases, with 11 bases spanning the gap. CDR3 sequence reads: CASSVGGAGYGYTF. Here the CDR3 DNA reads TGTGCCAGCAGCGTAGGTGGGGCGGGGTATGGCTACACCTTC.

This clone was seen a single time. This chain uses TRBV7-9 with TRBJ2-2; no definite D call. Per germline, CDR1 SEHNR and CDR2 FQNEAQ (reference sequence). The V end was cut by 5 bases, the J end by 3 bases, with 10 bases between. This CDR3 has 14 amino acids. The CDR3 protein is CASSTQVYTGELFF. As DNA, the CDR3 is TGTGCCAGCAGCACCCAGGTGTACACCGGGGAGCTGTTTTTT.

V usage is TRBV14 and J usage is TRBJ2-7; D is undetermined. V was clipped by 1 base and J by 4 bases, with 8 bases between them. Germline assignment: CDR1 SGHDN and CDR2 FVKESK. The CDR3 consists of 13 residues. The CDR3: CASSQVAFYEQYF. The DNA of the CDR3 is TGTGCCAGCAGCCAAGTCGCGTTTTACGAGCAGTACTTC.

The V gene is TRBV7-3, the J gene TRBJ1-2; maybe TRBD1 (6 bases). The CDR3 is 17 residues long. From germline, CDR1 is SGHTA and CDR2 FQGTGA. V shed 2 bases and J shed 9 bases, with 25 bases lying between them. CDR3 amino acids: CASSLSRDIWDPGSYTF. For the CDR3, the DNA is TGTGCCAGCAGCTTATCCCGGGACATCTGGGACCCGGGTAGCTACACCTTC.

The V call is TRBV12-3 or TRBV12-4, the J call TRBJ1-2; TRBD1 is a possible D gene (5 bases). This CDR3 comprises 13 residues. V was pared by 3 bases and J by 8 bases, with 13 bases between. The CDR3 loop reads CASSFRGGEGYTF. CDR3 coding DNA: TGTGCCAGCAGTTTTAGGGGTGGGGAAGGCTACACCTTC.

For the CDR3, the DNA is TGTGCCATCAGTCAGGGGAACACTGAAGCTTTCTTT. Its translation: CAISQGNTEAFF. The rearrangement joins TRBV10-3 to TRBJ1-1, with D maybe TRBD1 (5 bases). The CDR3 is made up of 12 amino acids. CDR1 and CDR2 from the germline V gene are ENHRY and SYGVKD. Trimming removed 5 bases at V and 1 base at J, with 5 bases between.

The rearrangement joins TRBV5-1 to TRBJ2-7, with TRBD1 matching 11 bases. J was trimmed by 2 bases and V by 3 bases; bases with no gene match: 1. Per the germline V gene, CDR1 is SGHRS and CDR2 is YFSETQ. This CDR3 comprises 14 residues. CDR3 sequence: CASSWGQGAYEQYF. The CDR3 coding sequence is TGCGCCAGCAGCTGGGGACAGGGGGCCTACGAGCAGTACTTC. The whole variable domain, filled in from reference TRBV5-1 and TRBJ2-7, reads KAGVTQTPRYLIKTRGQQVTLSCSPISGHRSVSWYQQTPGQGLQFLFEYFSETQRNKGNFPGRFSGRQFSNSRSEMNVSTLELGDSALYLCASSWGQGAYEQYFGPGTRLTVT.